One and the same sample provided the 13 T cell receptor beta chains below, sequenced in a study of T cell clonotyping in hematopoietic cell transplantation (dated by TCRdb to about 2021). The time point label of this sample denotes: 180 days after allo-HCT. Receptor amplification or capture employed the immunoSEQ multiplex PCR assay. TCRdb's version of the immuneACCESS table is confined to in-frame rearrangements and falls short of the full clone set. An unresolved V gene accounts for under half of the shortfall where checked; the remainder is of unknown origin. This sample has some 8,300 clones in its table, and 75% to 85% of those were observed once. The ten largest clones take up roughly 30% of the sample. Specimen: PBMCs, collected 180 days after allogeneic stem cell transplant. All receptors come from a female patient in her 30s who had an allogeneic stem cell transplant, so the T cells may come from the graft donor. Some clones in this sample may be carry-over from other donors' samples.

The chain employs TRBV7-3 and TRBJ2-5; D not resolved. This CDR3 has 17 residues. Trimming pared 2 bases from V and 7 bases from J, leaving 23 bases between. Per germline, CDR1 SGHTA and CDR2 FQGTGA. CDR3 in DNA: TGTGCCAGCAGCTTACTGGGTTCCCGCGACCTTCCTGGGACCCAGTACTTC. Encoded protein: CASSLLGSRDLPGTQYF.

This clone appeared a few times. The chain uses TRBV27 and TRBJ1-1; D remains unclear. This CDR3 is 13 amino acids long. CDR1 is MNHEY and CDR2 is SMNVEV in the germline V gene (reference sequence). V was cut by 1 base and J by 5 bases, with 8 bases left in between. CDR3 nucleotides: TGTGCCAGCAGTTTATTCTTGAGTACTGAAGCTTTCTTT. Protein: CASSLFLSTEAFF.

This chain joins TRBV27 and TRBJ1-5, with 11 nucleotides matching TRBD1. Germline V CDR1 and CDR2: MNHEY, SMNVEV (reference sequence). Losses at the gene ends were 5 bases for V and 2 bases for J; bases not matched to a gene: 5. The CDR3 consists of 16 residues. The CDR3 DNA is TGTGCCAGCAGTCAAAGGACAGGGGGCGGCAATCAGCCCCAGCATTTT. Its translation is CASSQRTGGGNQPQHF.

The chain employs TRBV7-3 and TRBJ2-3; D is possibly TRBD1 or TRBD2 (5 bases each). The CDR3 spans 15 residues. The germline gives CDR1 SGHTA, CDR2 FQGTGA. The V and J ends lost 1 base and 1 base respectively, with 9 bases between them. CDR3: CASSLNPGRTDTQYF. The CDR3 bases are TGTGCCAGCAGCTTAAATCCGGGGCGCACAGATACGCAGTATTTT.

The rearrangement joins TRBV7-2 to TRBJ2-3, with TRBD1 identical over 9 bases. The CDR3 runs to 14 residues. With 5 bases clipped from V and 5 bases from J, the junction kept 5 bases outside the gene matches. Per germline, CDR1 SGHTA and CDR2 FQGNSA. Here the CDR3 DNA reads TGTGCCAGCAGCCAACAGGGGGCAGGAGATACGCAGTATTTT. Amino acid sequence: CASSQQGAGDTQYF.

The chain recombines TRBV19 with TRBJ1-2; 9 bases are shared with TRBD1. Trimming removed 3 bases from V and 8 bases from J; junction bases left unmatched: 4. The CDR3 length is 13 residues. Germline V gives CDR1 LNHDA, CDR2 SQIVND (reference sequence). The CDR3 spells CASSIDRGNGYTF. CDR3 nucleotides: TGTGCCAGTAGTATCGACAGGGGGAACGGCTACACCTTC.

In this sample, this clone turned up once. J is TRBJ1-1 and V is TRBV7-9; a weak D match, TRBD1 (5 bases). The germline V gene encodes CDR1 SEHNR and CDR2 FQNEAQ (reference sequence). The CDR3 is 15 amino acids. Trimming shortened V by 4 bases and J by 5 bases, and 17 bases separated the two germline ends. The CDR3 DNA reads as TGTGCCAGCAGCTATGTCCGACAGCCCTCGACTGAAGCTTTCTTT. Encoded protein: CASSYVRQPSTEAFF.

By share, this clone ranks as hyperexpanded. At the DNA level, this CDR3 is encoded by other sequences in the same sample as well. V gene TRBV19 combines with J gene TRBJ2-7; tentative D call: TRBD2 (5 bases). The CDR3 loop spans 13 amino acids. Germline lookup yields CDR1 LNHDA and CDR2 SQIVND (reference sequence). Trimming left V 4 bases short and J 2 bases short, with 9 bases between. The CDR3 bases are TGTGCCAGTAGTACAGCGGTGGCCTACGAGCAGTACTTC. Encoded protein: CASSTAVAYEQYF.

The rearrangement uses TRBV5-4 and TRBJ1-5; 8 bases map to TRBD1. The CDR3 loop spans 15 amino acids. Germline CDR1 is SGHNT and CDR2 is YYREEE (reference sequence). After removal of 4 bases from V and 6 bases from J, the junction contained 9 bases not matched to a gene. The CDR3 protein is CASSQGTGTIQPQHF. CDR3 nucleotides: TGTGCCAGCAGCCAGGGGACAGGTACTATTCAGCCCCAGCATTTT. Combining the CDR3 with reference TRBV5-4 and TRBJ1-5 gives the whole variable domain ETGVTQSPTHLIKTRGQQVTLRCSSQSGHNTVSWYQQALGQGPQFIFQYYREEENGRGNFPPRFSGLQFPNYSSELNVNALELDDSALYLCASSQGTGTIQPQHFGDGTRLSIL.

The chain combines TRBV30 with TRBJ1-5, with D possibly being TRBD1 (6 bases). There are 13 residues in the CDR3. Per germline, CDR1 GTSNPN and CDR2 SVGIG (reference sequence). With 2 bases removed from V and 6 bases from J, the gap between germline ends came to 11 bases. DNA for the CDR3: TGTGCCTGGAGTCGGGGGCTCGTTCAGCCCCAGCATTTT. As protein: CAWSRGLVQPQHF.

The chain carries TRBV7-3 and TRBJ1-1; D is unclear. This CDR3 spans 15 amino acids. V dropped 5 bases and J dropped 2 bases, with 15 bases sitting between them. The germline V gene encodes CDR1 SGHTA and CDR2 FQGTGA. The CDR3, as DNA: TGTGCCAGCAGCCTAGGTCGGGCAGCCAACACTGAAGCTTTCTTT. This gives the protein CASSLGRAANTEAFF.

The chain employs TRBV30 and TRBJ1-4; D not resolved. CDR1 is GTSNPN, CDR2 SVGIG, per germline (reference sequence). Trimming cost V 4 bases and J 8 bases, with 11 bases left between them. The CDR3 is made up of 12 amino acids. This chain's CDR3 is CAWNRVSEKLFF. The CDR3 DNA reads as TGTGCCTGGAATCGGGTTTCAGAAAAACTGTTTTTT.

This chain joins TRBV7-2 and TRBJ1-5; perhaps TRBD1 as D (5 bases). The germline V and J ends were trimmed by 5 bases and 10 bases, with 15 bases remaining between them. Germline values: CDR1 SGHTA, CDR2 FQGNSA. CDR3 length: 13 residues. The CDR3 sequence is CASSAGALTPQHF. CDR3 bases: TGTGCCAGCAGCGCTGGGGCCCTAACCCCCCAGCATTTT.